A selection of T cell receptor beta chains follows, all from one sample in a study of cytomegalovirus exposure and HLA in healthy donors. Produced via immunoSEQ multiplex PCR; TCRdb's table is partial and in-frame only. The sample holds about 130,000 clones, approximately 75% seen once. The sample taken for sequencing was PBMCs. The receptors come from a woman in her forties in good health and CMV-seropositive. CDR3s include the opening cysteine and the closing phenylalanine or tryptophan. The D gene is left open where the match is weak. Clone size is stated in some rows and not others, as once, few, many or a class when expanded.

J gene	D gene	clone size	V gene	CDR3 DNA	CDR3 protein
TRBJ2-7	TRBD1	.	TRBV5-1	TGCGCCAGCAGCGTCGGGACAGGCTACGAGCAGTACTTC	CASSVGTGYEQYF
TRBJ2-1	TRBD1	.	TRBV5-1	TGCGCCAGCAGTCGGCCGGGACAGGGGGCGGGTGAGCAGTTCTTC	CASSRPGQGAGEQFF
TRBJ2-7	.	.	TRBV5-1	TGCGCCAGCAGGGAAACAGGGCCCAGCTCCTACGAGCAGTACTTC	CASRETGPSSYEQYF
TRBJ2-7	TRBD1	once	TRBV15	TGTGCCACCGGAGGGACAGGGAGTTACTACGAGCAGTACTTC	CATGGTGSYYEQYF
TRBJ1-4	TRBD1	.	TRBV19	TGTGCCAGTAACGACAGGGGGCCTGAAAAACTGTTTTTT	CASNDRGPEKLFF
TRBJ2-5	TRBD2	.	TRBV13	TGTGCCAGCAGCTTAGCTAGCGGGGGGGCCAAGCTAGAGACCCAGTACTTC	CASSLASGGAKLETQYF
TRBJ2-3	.	.	TRBV5-5	TGTGCCAGCTTCCCGAGGGGCAGGGGAGGGACAGATACGCAGTATTTT	CASFPRGRGGTDTQYF
TRBJ2-2	TRBD2	.	TRBV9	TGTGCCAGCAGCGCAGGACGCGGACTAGCGGGAACCACCGGGGAGCTGTTTTTT	CASSAGRGLAGTTGELFF
TRBJ2-1	TRBD1	few	TRBV27	TGTGCCAGCAGTTTTTTGGGACAGGGTTACAATGAGCAGTTCTTC	CASSFLGQGYNEQFF
TRBJ1-1	TRBD1	once	TRBV5-4	TGTGCCAGCAGCCTCCCCGACAGGGCCCTCCTCCTGAACACTGAAGCTTTCTTT	CASSLPDRALLLNTEAFF
TRBJ1-5	TRBD1	.	TRBV5-1	TGCGCCAGCAGCTTGGCGGGACAGTGGGATCAGCCCCAGCATTTT	CASSLAGQWDQPQHF
TRBJ1-3	.	.	TRBV6-6	TGTGCCAGCAGGGGAGAAGGGCCTGGAAACACCATATATTTT	CASRGEGPGNTIYF
TRBJ1-2	.	.	TRBV5-1	TGCGCCAGCAGATCAGAAGGCAGGGTCCTTGGCTACACCTTC	CASRSEGRVLGYTF
TRBJ2-7	.	.	TRBV5-1	TGCGCCAGCAGCTACGGACAGATTTCCTACGAGCAGTACTTC	CASSYGQISYEQYF
TRBJ1-2	.	few	TRBV10-3	TGTGCCATCAGTGGCGACAGAAACTATGGCTACACCTTC	CAISGDRNYGYTF
TRBJ2-7	TRBD2	.	TRBV10-3	TGTGCCATCAGGGAAGGGACTAGCAACTACGAGCAGTACTTC	CAIREGTSNYEQYF
TRBJ1-1	TRBD1	.	TRBV5-1	TGCGCCAGCAGCACACAACTCCCCGGGACAGGGGGCGTAGAAGCTTTCTTT	CASSTQLPGTGGVEAFF
TRBJ2-5	TRBD2	.	TRBV7-9	TGTGCCAGCAGCTTGGCGGGGGGCCAAGAGACCCAGTACTTC	CASSLAGGQETQYF
TRBJ2-7	TRBD2	once	TRBV4-1	TGCGCCAGCAGCCCCACCCAGGGTAGCGGGGGGACATACGAGCAGTACTTC	CASSPTQGSGGTYEQYF
TRBJ2-1	.	.	TRBV28	TGTGCCAGTGTTGGAGGGTACTCCTACAATGAGCAGTTCTTC	CASVGGYSYNEQFF
TRBJ2-3	.	.	TRBV6-6	TGTGCCAGCAGTCCCAACAGGGTTGGCACAGATACGCAGTATTTT	CASSPNRVGTDTQYF
TRBJ2-7	TRBD2	.	TRBV27	TGTGCCAGCAGCCTAGCGGGAGGGTACGAGCAGTACTTC	CASSLAGGYEQYF
TRBJ2-3	.	.	TRBV7-2	TGTGCCAGCAGACCGCCCCTACGGAGCAGCTACACAGATACGCAGTATTTT	CASRPPLRSSYTDTQYF
TRBJ1-2	.	.	TRBV25-1	TGTGCCAGCAGCCCAAGGGCAGGGGACGGCTACACCTTC	CASSPRAGDGYTF
TRBJ2-7	TRBD2	.	TRBV7-2	TGTGCCAGCAGTTCCGGGGGGAGCAGCTACGAGCAGTACTTC	CASSSGGSSYEQYF
TRBJ1-3	TRBD1	.	TRBV7-2	TGTGCCAGCAGCTCCCAGACAGGGGGGGGGAGTGGAAACACCATATATTTT	CASSSQTGGGSGNTIYF
TRBJ2-7	.	.	TRBV7-6	TGTGCCAGCAGCTTAACAGACTCCTACGAGCAGTACTTC	CASSLTDSYEQYF
TRBJ2-7	TRBD1	few	TRBV9	TGTGCCAGCAGCGTAGTGGGGACAGGGGATAGCAACGAGCAGTACTTC	CASSVVGTGDSNEQYF
TRBJ1-6	.	.	TRBV18	TGTGCCAGCTCATCTGGTAGCTCCTATAATTCACCCCTCCACTTT	CASSSGSSYNSPLHF
TRBJ2-5	.	.	TRBV27	TGTGCCAGCAGTCCGGGAAGAATCGCAGAGACCCAGTACTTC	CASSPGRIAETQYF
TRBJ1-2	.	.	TRBV7-3	TGTGCCAGCAGCGCTTCGGGCGGGAACGGCTACACCTTC	CASSASGGNGYTF
TRBJ2-7	TRBD1	.	TRBV30	TGTGCCTGGAGTGTATACAGGGGGCTGAGGGAGCAGTACTTC	CAWSVYRGLREQYF
TRBJ2-7	.	.	TRBV5-1	TGCGCCAGCAGCTCCGGACGGGCTAGCTACGAGCAGTACTTC	CASSSGRASYEQYF
TRBJ2-3	.	.	TRBV5-4	TGTGCCAGCAGAGAACTAGACCGTATAGATACGCAGTATTTT	CASRELDRIDTQYF
TRBJ1-1	TRBD1	.	TRBV9	TGTGCCAGTAGGACAGGGGTGATGGGGAACACTGAAGCTTTCTTT	CASRTGVMGNTEAFF
TRBJ1-5	TRBD1	.	TRBV19	TGTGCCAGTAGTATAGATCCCGGGACAGGGGGACTTCAGCCCCAGCATTTT	CASSIDPGTGGLQPQHF
TRBJ1-5	TRBD1	few	TRBV6-5	TGTGCCAGCAAACCAGGGGGCATTAATCAGCCCCAGCATTTT	CASKPGGINQPQHF
TRBJ1-1	.	.	TRBV19	TGTGCCAGTAGTATAGTGGCAATGAACACTGAAGCTTTCTTT	CASSIVAMNTEAFF
TRBJ1-3	TRBD1	.	TRBV4-3	TGCGCCAGCAGCGAAGGGACCCCGAGGGGGCCTCTGGGGAACACCATATATTTT	CASSEGTPRGPLGNTIYF
TRBJ2-7	TRBD1	.	TRBV28	TGTGCCAGCGGGGGGCAGGGGACAGGGCCATACGAGCAGTACTTC	CASGGQGTGPYEQYF
TRBJ1-2	.	.	TRBV4-3	TGCGCCAGCAGCCAAGATATCAAAATAACAGGGAAGGACTATGGCTACACCTTC	CASSQDIKITGKDYGYTF
TRBJ2-7	.	once	TRBV13	TGTGCCAGCAGCTTACGCGGTAGCCGGTACGAGCAGTACTTC	CASSLRGSRYEQYF
TRBJ2-7	TRBD1	.	TRBV11-2	TGTGCCAGCAGCTTCTCGACAGGGGGACCAACCACCACCTACGAGCAGTACTTC	CASSFSTGGPTTTYEQYF
TRBJ1-2	TRBD1	few	TRBV30	TGTGCCTGGAGTTCGGACAGGGACTACACCTTC	CAWSSDRDYTF
TRBJ2-7	.	.	TRBV27	TGTGCCAGCAGTTTAATCGGGTCCTACGAGCAGTACTTC	CASSLIGSYEQYF
TRBJ2-5	TRBD2	once	TRBV18	TGTGCCAGCTCACCACTTGGCGGGAGCCCCGAGACCCAGTACTTC	CASSPLGGSPETQYF
TRBJ2-7	.	.	TRBV9	TGTGCCAGCAGCGTTGAGGGTACAAGGTCGTACGAGCAGTACTTC	CASSVEGTRSYEQYF
TRBJ2-1	.	.	TRBV27	TGTGCCAGCAGTCCTACAGGTAAAAATGAGCAGTTCTTC	CASSPTGKNEQFF
TRBJ1-1	.	.	TRBV16	TGTGCCAGCAGCCAATTGGGGGACATGAACACTGAAGCTTTCTTT	CASSQLGDMNTEAFF
TRBJ2-5	TRBD2	.	TRBV5-1	TGCGCCAGCAGCTGGGGCCTAGCGGGGGGCCTGGGGGAGACCCAGTACTTC	CASSWGLAGGLGETQYF
TRBJ2-7	.	.	TRBV7-9	TGTTCCAGCAAGCCAGGGCCAGGCGAGCAGTACTTC	CSSKPGPGEQYF